This T cell receptor (beta chain) was found in a study of brain T cells in children with intractable seizures. Study-wide findings and caveats: Viral specificity was inferred only from CDR3 similarity; HCMV serostatus was unknown. Absence of clones before surgery may stem from lower sequencing depth.

Concerning this clone itself: The antigen is not known.

The data were produced by immunoSEQ multiplex PCR, yet TCRdb's version contains in-frame clones alone and is incomplete. The sample yields fewer than 150,000 clones, around 94% seen once. The sequenced cases were selected for having the highest brain T cell transcript signatures. At least one anti-epileptic drug was given before surgery. Germline assignment: CDR1 KGHDR and CDR2 SFDVKD. This CDR3 is 15 amino acids long. V shed 7 bases, J shed 7 bases, and the junction held 6 bases outside the gene matches. Here the sequenced sample was peripheral blood, taken at surgery. The chain combines TRBV24-1 with TRBJ2-1; 13 bases fit TRBD2. The clonotype comes from a boy in the first two years of life with hemimegalencephaly and intractable seizures. CDR3 loop: CATSWGTSGKNEQFF. CDR3 nucleotide sequence: TGTGCCACCAGCTGGGGGACTAGCGGGAAGAATGAGCAGTTCTTC.